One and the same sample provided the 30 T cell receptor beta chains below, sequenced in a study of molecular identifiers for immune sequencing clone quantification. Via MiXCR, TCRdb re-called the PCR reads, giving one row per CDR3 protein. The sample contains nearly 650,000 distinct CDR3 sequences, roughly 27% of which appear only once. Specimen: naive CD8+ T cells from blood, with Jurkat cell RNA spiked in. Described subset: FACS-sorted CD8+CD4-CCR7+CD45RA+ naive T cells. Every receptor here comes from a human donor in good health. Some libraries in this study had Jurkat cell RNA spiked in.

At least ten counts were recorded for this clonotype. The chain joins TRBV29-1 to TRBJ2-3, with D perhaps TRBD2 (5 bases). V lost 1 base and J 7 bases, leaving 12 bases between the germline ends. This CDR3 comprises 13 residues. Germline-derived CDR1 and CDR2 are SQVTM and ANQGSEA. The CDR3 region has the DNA TGCAGCGTTGAAGGACAAGGGAGCAATACGCAGTATTTT. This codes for CSVEGQGSNTQYF.

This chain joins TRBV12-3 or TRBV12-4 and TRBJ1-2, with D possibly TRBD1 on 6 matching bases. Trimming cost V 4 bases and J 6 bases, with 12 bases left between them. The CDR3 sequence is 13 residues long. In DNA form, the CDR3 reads TGTGCCAGCAGTTCCGCAGGGGAAAATGGCTACACCTTC. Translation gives CASSSAGENGYTF.

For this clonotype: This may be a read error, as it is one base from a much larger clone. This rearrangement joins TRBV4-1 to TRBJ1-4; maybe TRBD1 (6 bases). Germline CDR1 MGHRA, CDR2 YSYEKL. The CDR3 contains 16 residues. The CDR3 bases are TGCGCCAGCAGCCAAGAGCTGGGGGCTGCTAATGAAAAACTGGTTTTT. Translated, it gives CASSQELGAANEKLVF.

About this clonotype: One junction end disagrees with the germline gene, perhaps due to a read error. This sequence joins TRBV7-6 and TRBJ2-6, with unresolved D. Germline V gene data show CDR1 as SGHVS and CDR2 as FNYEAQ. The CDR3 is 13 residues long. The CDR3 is CASSLSEANVLTF. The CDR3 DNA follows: TGTGCCAGCTCCCTCTCTGAGGCCAACGTCCTGACTTTC.

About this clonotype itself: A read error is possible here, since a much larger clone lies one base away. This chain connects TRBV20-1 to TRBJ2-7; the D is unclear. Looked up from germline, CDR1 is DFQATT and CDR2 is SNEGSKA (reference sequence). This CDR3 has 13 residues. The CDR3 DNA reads TGCAGTGAAACGGCCGGCCTGGCCTACGCGCAGTACTTC. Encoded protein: CSETAGLAYAQYF.

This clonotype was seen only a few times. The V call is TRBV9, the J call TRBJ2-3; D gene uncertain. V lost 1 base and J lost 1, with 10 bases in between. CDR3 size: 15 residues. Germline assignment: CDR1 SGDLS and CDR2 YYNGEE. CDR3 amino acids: CASSVSLEGTDTQYF. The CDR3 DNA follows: TGTGCCAGCAGCGTATCCTTGGAAGGCACAGATACGCAGTATTTT.

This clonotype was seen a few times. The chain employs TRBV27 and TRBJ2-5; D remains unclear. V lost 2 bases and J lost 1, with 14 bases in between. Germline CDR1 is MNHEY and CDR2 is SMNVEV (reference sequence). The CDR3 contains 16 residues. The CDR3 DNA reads TGTGCCAGCAGTTTAACCAACGGGCCCATCCAAGAGACCCAGTACTTC. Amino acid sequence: CASSLTNGPIQETQYF.

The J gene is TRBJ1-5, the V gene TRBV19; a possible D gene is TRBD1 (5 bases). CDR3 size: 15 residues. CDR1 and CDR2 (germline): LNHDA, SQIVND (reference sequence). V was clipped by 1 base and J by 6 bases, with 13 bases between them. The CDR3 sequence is CASSIGAGLSQPQHF. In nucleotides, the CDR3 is TGTGCCAGTAGTATAGGGGCAGGGTTAAGTCAGCCCCAGCATTTT.

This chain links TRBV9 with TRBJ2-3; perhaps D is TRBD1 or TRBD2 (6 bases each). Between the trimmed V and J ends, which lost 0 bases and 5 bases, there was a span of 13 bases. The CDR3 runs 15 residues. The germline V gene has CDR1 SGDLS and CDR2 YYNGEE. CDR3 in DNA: TGTGCCAGCAGCGTAGTTAGCGGAGGGGGAGATACGCAGTATTTT. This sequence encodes CASSVVSGGGDTQYF.

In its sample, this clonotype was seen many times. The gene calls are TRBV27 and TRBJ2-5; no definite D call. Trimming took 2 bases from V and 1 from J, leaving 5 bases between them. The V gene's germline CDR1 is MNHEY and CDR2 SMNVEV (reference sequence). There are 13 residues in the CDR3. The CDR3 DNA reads TGTGCCAGCAGTTTACGCGGCCAAGAGACCCAGTACTTC. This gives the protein CASSLRGQETQYF.

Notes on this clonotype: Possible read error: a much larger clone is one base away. CDR3 sequence reads: CASSLGGTEYNQPQHF. CDR3 in DNA: TGTGCCAGCAGCTTAGGCGGGACAGAATACAATCAGCCCCAGCATTTT. V gene TRBV7-9 combines with J gene TRBJ1-5, with 7 bases matching TRBD1. The CDR3 runs to 16 residues. V dropped 1 base and J dropped 3; count of bases not matched to a gene: 6. Germline V gene sequence: CDR1 SEHNR, CDR2 FQNEAQ (reference sequence).

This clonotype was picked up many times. CDR3: CASSQETGIANYGYTF. In DNA form, the CDR3 reads TGCGCCAGCAGCCAAGAAACAGGGATAGCTAACTATGGCTACACCTTC. V is TRBV4-1 and J is TRBJ1-2, with D possibly matching TRBD1 (6 bases). V lost 0 bases to trimming and J lost 0 bases, with 11 bases between them. CDR1 and CDR2 from the germline V gene are MGHRA and YSYEKL. This CDR3 comprises 16 residues.

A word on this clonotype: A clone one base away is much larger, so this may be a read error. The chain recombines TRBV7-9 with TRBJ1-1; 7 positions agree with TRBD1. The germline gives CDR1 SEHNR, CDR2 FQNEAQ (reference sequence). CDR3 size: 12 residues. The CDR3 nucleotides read TGTGCCAGCAGCCCGCCAGGGACAGCGGCTGTCTTT. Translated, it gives CASSPPGTAAVF.

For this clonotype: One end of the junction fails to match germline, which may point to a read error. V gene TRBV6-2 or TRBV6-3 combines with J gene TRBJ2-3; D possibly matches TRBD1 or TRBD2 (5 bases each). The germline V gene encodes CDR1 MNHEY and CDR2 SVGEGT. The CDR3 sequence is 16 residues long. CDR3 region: CATSYGARKLGDTQYF. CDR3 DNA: TGTGCCACCAGTTACGGGGCTCGCAAATTGGGGGATACGCAGTATTTT.

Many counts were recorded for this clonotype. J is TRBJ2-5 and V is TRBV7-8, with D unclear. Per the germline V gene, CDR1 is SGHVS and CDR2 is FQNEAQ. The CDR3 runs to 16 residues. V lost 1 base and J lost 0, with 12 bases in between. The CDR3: CASSLGTVPYQETQYF. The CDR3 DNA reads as TGTGCCAGCAGCTTAGGTACCGTCCCGTACCAAGAGACCCAGTACTTC. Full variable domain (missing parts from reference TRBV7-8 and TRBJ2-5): GAGVSQSPRYKVAKRGQDVALRCDPISGHVSLFWYQQALGQGPEFLTYFQNEAQLDKSGLPSDRFFAERPEGSVSTLKIQRTQQEDSAVYLCASSLGTVPYQETQYFGPGTRLLVL.

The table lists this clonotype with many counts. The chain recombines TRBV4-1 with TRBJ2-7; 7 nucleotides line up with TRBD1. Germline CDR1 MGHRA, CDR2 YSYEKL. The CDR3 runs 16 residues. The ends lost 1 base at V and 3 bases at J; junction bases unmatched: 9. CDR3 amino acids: CASSQGPGTVNYEQYF. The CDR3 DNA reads TGCGCCAGCAGCCAAGGGCCCGGGACAGTGAACTACGAGCAGTACTTC.

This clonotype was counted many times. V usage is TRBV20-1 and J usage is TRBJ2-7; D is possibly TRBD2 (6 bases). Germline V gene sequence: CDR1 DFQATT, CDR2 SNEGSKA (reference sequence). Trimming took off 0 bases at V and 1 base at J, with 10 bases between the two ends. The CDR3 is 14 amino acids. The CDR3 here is CSARDGTASYEQYF. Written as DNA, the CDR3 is TGCAGTGCTAGAGATGGGACTGCTTCCTACGAGCAGTACTTC.

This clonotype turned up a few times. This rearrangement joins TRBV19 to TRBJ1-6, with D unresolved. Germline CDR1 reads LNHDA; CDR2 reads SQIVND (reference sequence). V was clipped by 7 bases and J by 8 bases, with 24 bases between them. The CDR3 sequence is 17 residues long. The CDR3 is CASTDLFKGRSYSPLHF. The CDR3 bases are TGTGCCAGTACCGACCTTTTTAAGGGCAGATCATATTCACCCCTCCACTTT.

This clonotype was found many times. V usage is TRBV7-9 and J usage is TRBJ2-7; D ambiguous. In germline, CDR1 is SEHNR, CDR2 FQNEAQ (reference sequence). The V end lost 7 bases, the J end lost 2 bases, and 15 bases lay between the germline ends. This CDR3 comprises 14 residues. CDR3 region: CASKPSGSAYEQYF. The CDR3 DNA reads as TGTGCCAGCAAACCCTCAGGCTCGGCCTACGAGCAGTACTTC.

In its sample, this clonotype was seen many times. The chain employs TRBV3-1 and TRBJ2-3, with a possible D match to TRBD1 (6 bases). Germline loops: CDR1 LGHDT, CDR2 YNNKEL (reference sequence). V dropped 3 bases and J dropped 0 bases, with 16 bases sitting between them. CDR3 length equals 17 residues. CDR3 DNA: TGTGCCAGCAGCCATCCATCTCAGCAGGGGAGCACAGATACGCAGTATTTT. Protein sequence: CASSHPSQQGSTDTQYF.

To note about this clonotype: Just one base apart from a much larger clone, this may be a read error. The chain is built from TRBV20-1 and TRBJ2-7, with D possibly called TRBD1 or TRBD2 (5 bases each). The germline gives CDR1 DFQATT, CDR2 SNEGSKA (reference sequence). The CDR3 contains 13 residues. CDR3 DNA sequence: TGCAGTGCCGACGAGGGGCTAAGCTACAAGCAGTACTTC. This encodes CSADEGLSYKQYF.

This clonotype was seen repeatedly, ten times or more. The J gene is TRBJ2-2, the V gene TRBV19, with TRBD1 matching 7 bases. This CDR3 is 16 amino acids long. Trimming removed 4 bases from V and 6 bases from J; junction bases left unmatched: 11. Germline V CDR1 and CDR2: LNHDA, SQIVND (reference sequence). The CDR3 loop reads CASSTTTGRAAGELFF. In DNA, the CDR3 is TGTGCCAGTAGTACCACGACAGGGCGGGCCGCCGGGGAGCTGTTTTTT.

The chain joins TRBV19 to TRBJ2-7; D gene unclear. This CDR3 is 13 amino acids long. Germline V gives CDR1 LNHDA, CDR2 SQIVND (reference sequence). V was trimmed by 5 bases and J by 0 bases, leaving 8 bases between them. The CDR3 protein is CASSASYSYEQYF. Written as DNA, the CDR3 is TGTGCCAGTAGTGCATCCTACTCCTACGAGCAGTACTTC.

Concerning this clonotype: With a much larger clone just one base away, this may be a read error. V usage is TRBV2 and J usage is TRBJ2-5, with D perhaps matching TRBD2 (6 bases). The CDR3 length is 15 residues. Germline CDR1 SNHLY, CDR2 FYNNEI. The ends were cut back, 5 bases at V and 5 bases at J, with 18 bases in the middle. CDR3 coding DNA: TGTGCCAGCAGTCCTGACGCGGGGTGGCCGGAGACCCAGTACTTC. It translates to CASSPDAGWPETQYF.

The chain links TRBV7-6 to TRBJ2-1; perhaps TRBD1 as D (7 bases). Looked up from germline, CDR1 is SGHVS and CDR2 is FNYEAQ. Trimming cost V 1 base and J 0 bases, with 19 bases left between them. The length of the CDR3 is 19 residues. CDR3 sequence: CASSLEGAAGTISYNEQFF. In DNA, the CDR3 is TGTGCCAGCAGCTTAGAGGGGGCGGCGGGGACGATCTCCTACAATGAGCAGTTCTTC. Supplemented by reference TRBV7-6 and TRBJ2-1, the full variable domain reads GAGVSQSPRYKVTKRGQDVALRCDPISGHVSLYWYRQALGQGPEFLTYFNYEAQQDKSGLPNDRFSAERPEGSISTLTIQRTEQRDSAMYRCASSLEGAAGTISYNEQFFGPGTRLTVL.

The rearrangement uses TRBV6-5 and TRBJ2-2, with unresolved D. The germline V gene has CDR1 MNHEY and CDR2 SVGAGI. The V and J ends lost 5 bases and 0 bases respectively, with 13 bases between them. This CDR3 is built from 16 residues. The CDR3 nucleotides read TGTGCCAGCAGTCTAGGGATGGGCCCGAACACCGGGGAGCTGTTTTTT. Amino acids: CASSLGMGPNTGELFF.

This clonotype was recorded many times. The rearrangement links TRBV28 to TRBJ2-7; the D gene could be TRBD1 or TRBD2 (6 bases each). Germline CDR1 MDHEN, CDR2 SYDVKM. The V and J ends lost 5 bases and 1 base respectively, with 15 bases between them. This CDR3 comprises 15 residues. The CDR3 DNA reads TGTGCCAGCAGTCCCCCGGGGGCCCGATCCTACGAGCAGTACTTC. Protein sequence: CASSPPGARSYEQYF.

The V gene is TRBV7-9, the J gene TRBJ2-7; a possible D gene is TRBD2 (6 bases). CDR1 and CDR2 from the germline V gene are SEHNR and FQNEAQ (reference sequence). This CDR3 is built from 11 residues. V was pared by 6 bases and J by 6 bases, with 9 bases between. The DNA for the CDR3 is TGTGCCAGCAGTGGGGGGATCGAGCAGTACTTC. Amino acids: CASSGGIEQYF.

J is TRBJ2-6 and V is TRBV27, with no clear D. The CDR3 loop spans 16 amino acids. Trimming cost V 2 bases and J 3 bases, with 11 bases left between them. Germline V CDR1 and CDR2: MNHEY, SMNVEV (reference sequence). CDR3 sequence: CASSLVWGYGANVLTF. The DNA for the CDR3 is TGTGCCAGCAGTTTAGTTTGGGGTTATGGGGCCAACGTCCTGACTTTC.

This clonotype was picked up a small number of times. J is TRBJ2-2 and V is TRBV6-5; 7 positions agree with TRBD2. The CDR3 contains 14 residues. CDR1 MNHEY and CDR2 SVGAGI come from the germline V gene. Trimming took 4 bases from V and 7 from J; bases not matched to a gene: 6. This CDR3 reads CASSSGLPVGELFF. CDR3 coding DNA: TGTGCCAGCAGTTCGGGACTACCCGTCGGGGAGCTGTTTTTT.